The clone carrying this TCR beta chain was detected only once. In the study's own analysis: Cell counts per sample came from amplifying reference gene primers. Sequencing used immunoSEQ multiplex PCR; TCRdb keeps in-frame clones, though not all of them. V and J calls and clone size are given by that table; D and trimming were obtained from the DNA. The sample carries roughly 200,000 clones, 70% to 90% recorded once. This CDR3 has 15 residues. Trimming took 7 bases from V and 4 from J; bases not matched to a gene: 10. Germline-derived CDR1 and CDR2 are SGHNT and YYREEE (reference sequence). The sample is drawn from a study of blood T cell repertoires in COVID-19. Study context: Material from acute and convalescent COVID-19 was sourced from the United States, Italy and Spain. PBMCs, B-cell-depleted T cells, or T cells provided the cDNA or gDNA that made up the material.

Sequenced material: peripheral blood. The receptor was isolated from a human donor with active or convalescent COVID-19. The donor label of this sample is uncertain. The chain is built from TRBV5-4 and TRBJ2-2, with 7 bases identical to TRBD1. In DNA form, the CDR3 reads TGTGCCAGCGGATTTGACAGGGTAACCACCGGGGAGCTGTTTTTT. Translating gives CASGFDRVTTGELFF.